These 17 T cell receptor beta chains came from one sample sequenced in a study of shared clonotypes between healthy human individuals (dated by TCRdb to 2018 to 2020). Receptor amplification or capture employed the immunoSEQ multiplex PCR assay. TCRdb stores this immuneACCESS table with in-frame sequences only. Part of the clones is absent; in the studies checked, under half of the shortfall reflects unresolved V genes, and no reason is known for the rest. For this sample there are roughly 2.2 million clones; 92% appear just once. Together, the top ten hold approximately 0.4% of the sample. The sequencing input was naive CD4+ T cells from PBMCs. Per the publication, the cell subset or site label means: CD45RA+ positively selected. The source is a man younger than 30 in good health. Some clones in this sample may be carry-over from other donors' samples.

This clone was seen once. The sample has other DNA sequences that encode this CDR3 too. The rearrangement uses TRBV5-1 and TRBJ1-1; no definite D call. From germline, CDR1 is SGHRS and CDR2 YFSETQ. V gave up 0 bases and J gave up 0 bases, with 6 bases separating them. The CDR3 contains 14 residues. DNA for the CDR3: TGCGCCAGCAGCTTGGGGGATATGAACACTGAAGCTTTCTTT. Protein sequence: CASSLGDMNTEAFF. Supplemented by reference TRBV5-1 and TRBJ1-1, the full variable domain reads KAGVTQTPRYLIKTRGQQVTLSCSPISGHRSVSWYQQTPGQGLQFLFEYFSETQRNKGNFPGRFSGRQFSNSRSEMNVSTLELGDSALYLCASSLGDMNTEAFFGQGTRLTVV.

The chain recombines TRBV19 with TRBJ1-5, with 12 bases identical to TRBD1. V lost 8 bases to trimming and J lost 5 bases; unmatched junction nucleotides: 7. This CDR3 contains 15 residues. CDR1 and CDR2 from the germline V gene are LNHDA and SQIVND (reference sequence). CDR3 region: CASGPGQGAHQPQHF. CDR3 in DNA: TGTGCCAGTGGGCCGGGACAGGGGGCTCATCAGCCCCAGCATTTT.

The chain combines TRBV7-8 with TRBJ2-1, with TRBD1 matching 9 bases. J was trimmed by 3 bases and V by 3 bases; bases with no gene match: 3. The V gene's germline CDR1 is SGHVS and CDR2 FQNEAQ. This CDR3 is 15 amino acids long. CDR3 DNA sequence: TGTGCCAGCAGCTTGGGGACAGGGAACTACAATGAGCAGTTCTTC. Amino acid sequence: CASSLGTGNYNEQFF.

This sequence joins TRBV30 and TRBJ1-2; D possibly corresponds to TRBD1 (5 bases). CDR1 and CDR2 from the germline V gene are GTSNPN and SVGIG (reference sequence). Trimming cost V 7 bases and J 3 bases, with 9 bases left between them. The CDR3 totals 11 residues. CDR3 sequence (DNA): TGTGCCTCCGGGGGATACTATGGCTACACCTTC. Translating it yields CASGGYYGYTF.

The J gene is TRBJ1-1, the V gene TRBV30, with unresolved D. From germline, CDR1 is GTSNPN and CDR2 SVGIG (reference sequence). Deletions cut 2 bases from V and 1 base from J, with 14 bases between. This CDR3 has 15 amino acids. The CDR3 DNA reads TGTGCCTGGAGTAACCCTCCAGGTCGGAACACTGAAGCTTTCTTT. It specifies CAWSNPPGRNTEAFF.

The V gene is TRBV29-1, the J gene TRBJ2-1; 10 bases map to TRBD2. Germline trimming cut 4 bases from V and 9 bases from J; bases unmatched to any gene: 12. The CDR3 contains 15 residues. Germline CDR1 and CDR2: SQVTM and ANQGSEA. Written as DNA, the CDR3 is TGCAGCGTTGCCCTAAATAGCGGGAGGTTCACTGAGCAGTTCTTC. Its translation: CSVALNSGRFTEQFF.

V is TRBV5-1 and J is TRBJ1-1, with D possibly being TRBD1 (6 bases). The CDR3 totals 17 residues. Germline V gives CDR1 SGHRS, CDR2 YFSETQ. The ends were cut back, 4 bases at V and 0 bases at J, with 19 bases in the middle. The CDR3 loop is CASSREGRQGLNTEAFF. The CDR3 nucleotides are TGCGCCAGCAGCCGGGAGGGTCGCCAGGGGTTGAACACTGAAGCTTTCTTT.

V and J are TRBV5-4 and TRBJ2-1; tentatively, D is TRBD2 (5 bases). CDR1 SGHNT and CDR2 YYREEE come from the germline V gene (reference sequence). The CDR3 is 16 residues long. V lost 3 bases and J 6 bases, leaving 19 bases between the germline ends. CDR3 residues: CASSSGIALIGNEQFF. The CDR3 DNA sequence: TGTGCCAGCAGCTCCGGGATAGCGCTTATTGGCAATGAGCAGTTCTTC.

This sequence joins TRBV19 and TRBJ2-3; 12 bases map to TRBD2. The ends lost 4 bases at V and 0 bases at J; junction bases unmatched: 11. Germline V gene data show CDR1 as LNHDA and CDR2 as SQIVND (reference sequence). The CDR3 totals 19 residues. This chain's CDR3 is CASSKLLAGGPWSTDTQYF. CDR3 in DNA: TGTGCCAGTAGTAAGCTCCTAGCGGGAGGGCCTTGGAGCACAGATACGCAGTATTTT. Looking up the rest from reference TRBV19 and TRBJ2-3 gives the full variable domain: DGGITQSPKYLFRKEGQNVTLSCEQNLNHDAMYWYRQDPGQGLRLIYYSQIVNDFQKGDIAEGYSVSREKKESFPLTVTSAQKNPTAFYLCASSKLLAGGPWSTDTQYFGPGTRLTVL.

The chain joins TRBV28 to TRBJ2-3, with a weak D call TRBD2 (6 bases). Per germline, CDR1 MDHEN and CDR2 SYDVKM. The V gene lost 4 bases and the J gene lost 0 bases, with 14 bases spanning the gap. The CDR3 is 16 amino acids. The CDR3 DNA follows: TGTGCCAGCAGTTCACCGGGACGGGGGAGCACAGATACGCAGTATTTT. Its protein is CASSSPGRGSTDTQYF.

V and J are TRBV28 and TRBJ2-2; D is undetermined. Trimming removed 5 bases from V and 4 bases from J, with 14 bases in between. The CDR3 loop spans 15 amino acids. Per the germline V gene, CDR1 is MDHEN and CDR2 is SYDVKM. The CDR3 spells CASSPQSASTGELFF. CDR3 nucleotide sequence: TGTGCCAGCAGTCCTCAGTCGGCGAGCACCGGGGAGCTGTTTTTT.

The CDR3 reads CASSYSRVGGYGYTF. The CDR3 DNA follows: TGTGCCAGCAGTTACTCTCGGGTTGGCGGCTATGGCTACACCTTC. The chain couples TRBV6-6 to TRBJ1-2; D is uncertain. Germline CDR1 and CDR2: MNHNY and SVGAGI (reference sequence). V lost 0 bases and J lost 4, with 12 bases in between. This CDR3 contains 15 residues.

This clone was detected only a few times. V and J are TRBV19 and TRBJ1-5; no definite D call. The germline gives CDR1 LNHDA, CDR2 SQIVND (reference sequence). This CDR3 spans 16 amino acids. The V and J ends lost 6 bases and 4 bases respectively, with 19 bases between them. CDR3 sequence: CASSESTLLGNQPQHF. The DNA of the CDR3 is TGTGCCAGTAGCGAATCCACCCTACTCGGGAATCAGCCCCAGCATTTT.

The chain couples TRBV29-1 to TRBJ2-2; no firm D call. The length of the CDR3 is 12 residues. Germline CDR1 reads SQVTM; CDR2 reads ANQGSEA. The V end was cut by 5 bases, the J end by 7 bases, with 11 bases between. CDR3 DNA: TGCAGCGTTCACGACTTAGGCGGGGAGCTGTTTTTT. Its protein product is CSVHDLGGELFF.

J is TRBJ2-1 and V is TRBV6-6, with a weak D call TRBD2 (6 bases). The germline V gene has CDR1 MNHNY and CDR2 SVGAGI (reference sequence). V was trimmed by 7 bases and J by 10 bases, leaving 20 bases between them. This CDR3 is 14 amino acids long. The CDR3 protein is CASMGGVPLGEQFF. The CDR3 DNA reads TGTGCCAGCATGGGGGGAGTTCCCCTGGGGGAGCAGTTCTTC.

The V call is TRBV20-1, the J call TRBJ2-7; D is unresolved. Germline V gene lookup returns CDR1 DFQATT and CDR2 SNEGSKA (reference sequence). The V and J ends lost 4 bases and 9 bases respectively, with 13 bases between them. This CDR3 spans 11 amino acids. The CDR3 bases are TGCAGTGCTACGGATGGCGATCGGCAGTACTTC. Its translation: CSATDGDRQYF.

This clone was observed a handful of times. This chain joins TRBV4-2 and TRBJ1-1; D gene unclear. The CDR3 runs to 12 residues. The V gene's germline CDR1 is LGHNA and CDR2 YNFKEQ. The V and J ends lost 4 bases and 6 bases respectively, with 9 bases between them. CDR3 sequence: CASSPLGSEAFF. The DNA for the CDR3 is TGTGCCAGCAGCCCCCTTGGGTCTGAAGCTTTCTTT.